These 8 T cell receptor beta chains originate from one sample sequenced in a study of shared clonotypes between healthy human individuals. Generated by immunoSEQ multiplex PCR, the TCRdb table keeps only in-frame clones and is missing some. This sample yields approximately 2,300,000 clones, of which 80% to 95% are seen a single time; more than 0.35% belongs to the top ten. Material for sequencing was naive CD4+ T cells from PBMCs. Regarding subset: CD45RA+ positively selected. The receptor source for this set is a man between 18 and 35 years old in good health. Some clones in this sample may be carry-over from other donors' samples.

This sequence joins TRBV19 and TRBJ2-7; 12 nucleotides line up with TRBD2. Germline V CDR1 and CDR2: LNHDA, SQIVND (reference sequence). The V segment lost 5 bases and the J segment 5 bases; nucleotides outside the gene matches: 4. The CDR3 contains 14 residues. The CDR3 spells CASSVTSGRDEQYF. The CDR3 region has the DNA TGTGCCAGTAGTGTGACTAGCGGGAGAGACGAGCAGTACTTC.

The chain employs TRBV11-1 and TRBJ2-1; D may correspond to TRBD1 or TRBD2 (5 bases each). This CDR3 has 13 residues. Germline V lookup: CDR1 SGHAT, CDR2 FQDESV (reference sequence). The V gene lost 5 bases and the J gene lost 8 bases, with 13 bases spanning the gap. CDR3 residues: CASSGGVLYEQFF. In nucleotides, the CDR3 is TGTGCCAGCAGCGGGGGTGTTTTGTATGAGCAGTTCTTC.

The CDR3 DNA follows: TGTGCCAGCTCACCATCCCTAGCGGGAGGCAACAATGAGCAGTTCTTC. This sequence encodes CASSPSLAGGNNEQFF. This chain connects TRBV18 to TRBJ2-1; TRBD2 matches 11 bases. Looked up from germline, CDR1 is KGHSH and CDR2 is LQKENI. The CDR3 is 16 amino acids. The ends lost 2 bases at V and 5 bases at J; junction bases unmatched: 5.

CDR3 loop: CASSLSASGPEQFF. CDR3 coding DNA: TGTGCCAGCAGTTTATCCGCTAGCGGGCCGGAGCAGTTCTTC. The V gene is TRBV27, the J gene TRBJ2-1; TRBD2 matches at 8 bases. In germline, CDR1 is MNHEY, CDR2 SMNVEV (reference sequence). V shed 0 bases and J 10 bases; nucleotides not matched to a gene: 5. CDR3 length equals 14 residues.

The chain recombines TRBV10-3 with TRBJ1-5, with D tentatively TRBD1 (5 bases). The germline gives CDR1 ENHRY, CDR2 SYGVKD. CDR3 size: 15 residues. V was cut by 6 bases and J by 4 bases, with 16 bases left in between. The CDR3 reads CAIREGRGSNQPQHF. The CDR3 DNA is TGTGCCATCAGGGAGGGACGGGGGAGTAATCAGCCCCAGCATTTT.

This clone was seen just once. The rearrangement uses TRBV9 and TRBJ1-2; 8 positions agree with TRBD1. Germline V gene lookup returns CDR1 SGDLS and CDR2 YYNGEE. The V gene end was trimmed by 4 bases and the J gene end by 4 bases; junction bases not matched to a gene: 3. The CDR3 covers 13 residues. In DNA form, the CDR3 reads TGTGCCAGCAGCCCAACAGGGGGCTATGGCTACACCTTC. It specifies CASSPTGGYGYTF.

The chain combines TRBV5-1 with TRBJ2-1; D possibly uses TRBD1 or TRBD2 (5 bases each). The CDR3 spans 16 residues. Trimming took 4 bases from V and 0 from J, leaving 14 bases between them. Per the germline V gene, CDR1 is SGHRS and CDR2 is YFSETQ. The CDR3 DNA sequence: TGCGCCAGCAGCGGACGAGGGGTGAGCTCCTACAATGAGCAGTTCTTC. It yields the protein CASSGRGVSSYNEQFF.

The chain's CDR3 is CASSLVGTVPYF. The CDR3 DNA is TGTGCCAGCAGCTTAGTGGGGACCGTGCCGTACTTC. The chain has TRBV7-2 and TRBJ2-7; either TRBD1 or TRBD2 may fit D (5 bases each). Germline assignment: CDR1 SGHTA and CDR2 FQGNSA. The CDR3 loop spans 12 amino acids. V shed 1 base and J shed 12 bases, with 13 bases lying between them. Complete variable domain (other parts from reference TRBV7-2 and TRBJ2-7): GAGVSQSPSNKVTEKGKDVELRCDPISGHTALYWYRQSLGQGLEFLIYFQGNSAPDKSGLPSDRFSAERTGGSVSTLTIQRTQQEDSAVYLCASSLVGTVPYFGPGTRLTVT.